This T cell receptor (beta chain) is drawn from a study of CD8+CD57+ T cells in acquired aplastic anemia (dated by TCRdb to 2016 to 2018). Concerning the study at large: On average, sorted CD4+ and CD8+ cells yielded about 3 ug of extracted DNA, with a range of about 0.17 to 27.4 ug. Healthy donor samples averaged roughly 9.8 million reads for CD4+ and 11 million to 13 million for CD8+ cells.

General study outcomes and caveats: Patients and healthy controls showed no significant difference in CD8+ Simpson's diversity (P=0.060). Roughly 31 CD8+ CDR3 sequences were shared between patients and controls but appeared highly expressed in patients and within their immunodominant clones.

CDR1 and CDR2 are read off the germline V gene as KGHDR and SFDVKD. V has 4 bases trimmed and J has 5 bases trimmed; junction bases matching no gene number 11. The CDR3 runs 16 residues from the cysteine to the phenylalanine. Only the CDR3 part of the read is kept: 48 bases, read in frame from the first base. Genomic DNA served as template for TCR beta VDJ combination and CDR3 sequence profiling. TCR repertoire sequencing was run on an Illumina HiSeq 2000. The authors' analysis ran thus. TRBV/TRBJ rearrangement plots, CDR3 size and DJ length profiles, and Simpson's diversity index were used to assess repertoires. The most abundant DNA sequence in the deep sequencing data was taken as the immunodominant clone. CDR3 amino acid sequences were screened for sharing across subjects and compared with published repertoires and the VDJdb database. In-frame beta chains were kept once TCRdb had trimmed the public reads at Q25 with fastp and called clones with MiXCR. All rows with the same CDR3 protein become a single entry with the most common DNA and genes. Here the V and J calls rest on TCRdb's processing, not on the authors' analysis. The sample table holds some 170,000 distinct CDR3 sequences, of which around 45% were seen once. The ten largest clones capture 0.8% to 1.1% of the sample.

In the study, sorted CD4+ and CD8+ blood T cells from patients with severe aplastic anemia and from healthy subjects underwent deep sequencing of TCR repertoires. Ficoll-Paque density gradient centrifugation was used to isolate peripheral blood mononuclear cells. Before DNA extraction, CD4+ and CD8+ T cells were sorted with FACS or magnetic beads. Many counts were recorded for this clonotype. Its antigen remains unidentified. It has no much larger one-base neighbor in the sample; base qualities were not kept. The V gene is TRBV24-1 and the J gene is TRBJ2-3, and TRBD1 matches 7 of the central bases. The TCR comes from a human donor in good health. The sample comprised sorted CD4+, CD8+, or CD8+CD57+ T cells (not recorded which) from PBMCs. The CDR3 is CATSDPRQGSGDTQYF. The sequenced DNA: TGTGCCACCAGTGACCCAAGACAGGGTTCGGGAGATACGCAGTATTTT.